The 30 T cell receptor beta chains below all came from one sample that was sequenced in a study of cytomegalovirus exposure and HLA in healthy donors. The assay was immunoSEQ multiplex PCR, and TCRdb's table has in-frame clones only and misses some. The profile covers some 140,000 clones, with roughly nine tenths appearing a single time and 2.9% taken by the ten largest. Sequencing was done on a sample of PBMCs. These receptors were obtained from a man aged 18 to 35 in good health and CMV-seronegative.

The chain links TRBV6-5 to TRBJ1-4, with 9 bases identical to TRBD1. This CDR3 is 15 amino acids long. J gave up 7 bases and V 6 bases, and 9 bases lay outside the gene matches. The germline V gene has CDR1 MNHEY and CDR2 SVGAGI. The CDR3 nucleotides read TGTGCCAGCAGCCCGGCCGGGACAGGGAGTGAAAAACTGTTTTTT. It specifies CASSPAGTGSEKLFF.

The genes are TRBV18 and TRBJ1-1; 7 nucleotides line up with TRBD1. CDR1 is KGHSH and CDR2 is LQKENI in the germline V gene. The CDR3 has 14 amino acids. Germline trimming cut 6 bases from V and 0 bases from J; bases unmatched to any gene: 4. The CDR3 nucleotides are TGTGCCAGCTCGCGGGACAGCTTGAACACTGAAGCTTTCTTT. It translates to CASSRDSLNTEAFF.

Many counts were recorded for this clone. This sequence joins TRBV5-6 and TRBJ2-7; TRBD2 is a possible D gene (6 bases). Between the trimmed V and J ends, which lost 4 bases and 6 bases, there was a span of 14 bases. Germline CDR1 SGHDT, CDR2 YYEEEE. The CDR3 consists of 13 residues. The CDR3 bases are TGTGCCAGCAGCCCCATCGGACTACCCGAGCAGTACTTC. It translates to CASSPIGLPEQYF.

The genes are TRBV11-2 and TRBJ2-4; 9 nucleotides align to TRBD1. This CDR3 comprises 15 residues. The J segment lost 8 bases and the V segment lost 5 bases, leaving 10 bases of the junction unmatched. CDR1 and CDR2 (germline): SGHAT, FQNNGV. The chain's CDR3 is CASSVGQGSGYIQYF. CDR3 sequence (DNA): TGTGCCAGCAGCGTAGGACAGGGGTCGGGGTACATTCAGTACTTC. Using reference TRBV11-2 and TRBJ2-4 for the parts outside the CDR3, the full variable domain is EAGVAQSPRYKIIEKRQSVAFWCNPISGHATLYWYQQILGQGPKLLIQFQNNGVVDDSQLPKDRFSAERLKGVDSTLKIQPAKLEDSAVYLCASSVGQGSGYIQYFGAGTRLSVL.

This chain connects TRBV18 to TRBJ2-7; 14 bases align to TRBD2. Looked up from germline, CDR1 is KGHSH and CDR2 is LQKENI. The J segment lost 6 bases and the V segment lost 3 bases, leaving 4 bases of the junction unmatched. This CDR3 contains 15 residues. CDR3 amino acids: CASSPGLAGDREQYF. The CDR3 DNA reads as TGTGCCAGCTCACCGGGACTAGCGGGAGACCGCGAGCAGTACTTC.

V gene TRBV7-9 combines with J gene TRBJ2-1, with 9 bases identical to TRBD2. The junction had 6 bases not matched to a gene; V was cut back by 3 bases and J by 0 bases. Germline V lookup: CDR1 SEHNR, CDR2 FQNEAQ (reference sequence). The CDR3 consists of 17 residues. The CDR3, as DNA: TGTGCCAGCAGCTTTGGCCTAGCGGGGCTCTCCTACAATGAGCAGTTCTTC. This codes for CASSFGLAGLSYNEQFF.

The V call is TRBV28, the J call TRBJ1-2, with unresolved D. This CDR3 is 13 amino acids long. Germline CDR1 reads MDHEN; CDR2 reads SYDVKM. Trimming cost V 6 bases and J 8 bases, with 16 bases left between them. The CDR3 loop is CASRTAGIGGYTF. DNA of the CDR3: TGTGCCAGCAGGACCGCCGGGATTGGCGGCTACACCTTC.

This CDR3 is CASSATGGNTEAFF. The DNA for the CDR3 is TGTGCCAGCAGCGCGACAGGGGGCAACACTGAAGCTTTCTTT. The chain joins TRBV7-8 to TRBJ1-1, with 10 nucleotides matching TRBD1. The CDR3 is made up of 14 amino acids. After removal of 5 bases from V and 2 bases from J, the junction contained 2 bases not matched to a gene. CDR1 and CDR2 from the germline V gene are SGHVS and FQNEAQ.

J is TRBJ2-7 and V is TRBV5-1; 10 nucleotides align to TRBD2. V gave up 3 bases and J gave up 5 bases; unmatched junction bases: 8. The CDR3 spans 15 residues. Looked up from germline, CDR1 is SGHRS and CDR2 is YFSETQ. CDR3: CASSSGSGGLHEQYF. The CDR3 coding sequence is TGCGCCAGCAGCTCGGGTAGCGGGGGGCTCCACGAGCAGTACTTC.

As DNA, the CDR3 is TGTGCCAGCAGCCTCCCGGAGACCCAGTACTTC. Translating it yields CASSLPETQYF. V gene TRBV7-9 combines with J gene TRBJ2-5, with D unclear. Per the germline V gene, CDR1 is SEHNR and CDR2 is FQNEAQ (reference sequence). Trimming stripped 5 bases from V and 5 bases from J, with 6 bases between. CDR3 length: 11 amino acids.

The chain carries TRBV7-8 and TRBJ1-1; D is uncertain. The V end was cut by 0 bases, the J end by 4 bases, with 6 bases between. The CDR3 extends over 13 amino acids. The V gene's germline CDR1 is SGHVS and CDR2 FQNEAQ. DNA for the CDR3: TGTGCCAGCAGCTTAGCCTTCCTCACTGAAGCTTTCTTT. Translated, it gives CASSLAFLTEAFF. Using reference TRBV7-8 and TRBJ1-1 for the parts outside the CDR3, the full variable domain is GAGVSQSPRYKVAKRGQDVALRCDPISGHVSLFWYQQALGQGPEFLTYFQNEAQLDKSGLPSDRFFAERPEGSVSTLKIQRTQQEDSAVYLCASSLAFLTEAFFGQGTRLTVV.

The count of this clone is one. The chain joins TRBV27 to TRBJ2-7, with 8 bases lining up with TRBD2. CDR3 length equals 18 residues. CDR1 is MNHEY, CDR2 SMNVEV, per germline (reference sequence). V dropped 7 bases and J dropped 2; count of bases not matched to a gene: 19. The CDR3 spells CASTSFGGLAGGTYEQYF. The CDR3 nucleotides are TGTGCCAGCACCTCTTTTGGGGGTTTGGCGGGAGGAACCTACGAGCAGTACTTC.

V is TRBV15 and J is TRBJ2-1; D may be TRBD1 (5 bases). There are 16 residues in the CDR3. Germline values: CDR1 LNHNV, CDR2 YYDKDF (reference sequence). V was pared by 3 bases and J by 2 bases, with 14 bases between. CDR3 nucleotides: TGTGCCACCAGCAGGGAACAGGCTACCCCCTACAATGAGCAGTTCTTC. It codes for CATSREQATPYNEQFF.

The chain couples TRBV10-3 to TRBJ2-1; 10 bases are a match to TRBD2. With V trimmed by 6 bases and J by 2 bases, 1 base remained unmatched. Germline assignment: CDR1 ENHRY and CDR2 SYGVKD. This CDR3 is built from 14 residues. CDR3 residues: CAIRTSGPYNEQFF. The DNA for the CDR3 is TGTGCCATCAGGACTAGCGGGCCCTACAATGAGCAGTTCTTC.

This clone has only one observation. J is TRBJ1-2 and V is TRBV2; 8 bases fit TRBD1. The germline CDR1 and CDR2 sequences are SNHLY and FYNNEI. CDR3 length: 12 residues. V shed 6 bases and J 7 bases; nucleotides not matched to a gene: 4. CDR3 DNA sequence: TGTGCCAGCAGGGACAGGGCGGGTGGCTACACCTTC. Its protein is CASRDRAGGYTF.

The V call is TRBV5-1, the J call TRBJ2-1; 7 nucleotides match TRBD1. Germline V gives CDR1 SGHRS, CDR2 YFSETQ. The ends lost 1 base at V and 9 bases at J; junction bases unmatched: 13. The CDR3 runs 16 residues. CDR3 residues: CASSLPRGQVYGEQFF. The CDR3 DNA sequence: TGCGCCAGCAGCTTGCCCCGAGGACAGGTATATGGTGAGCAGTTCTTC. Full variable domain (outside the CDR3, taken from reference TRBV5-1 and TRBJ2-1): KAGVTQTPRYLIKTRGQQVTLSCSPISGHRSVSWYQQTPGQGLQFLFEYFSETQRNKGNFPGRFSGRQFSNSRSEMNVSTLELGDSALYLCASSLPRGQVYGEQFFGPGTRLTVL.

The genes are TRBV15 and TRBJ2-7; possible D gene TRBD1, 6 bases. This CDR3 is 13 amino acids long. With 4 bases removed from V and 2 bases from J, the gap between germline ends came to 9 bases. The V gene's germline CDR1 is LNHNV and CDR2 YYDKDF (reference sequence). Here the CDR3 DNA reads TGTGCCACCAGCATAGGACAGACCTACGAGCAGTACTTC. It yields the protein CATSIGQTYEQYF.

This clone has just one count. The chain links TRBV28 to TRBJ2-4; 9 bases are a match to TRBD1. The V gene end was trimmed by 8 bases and the J gene end by 6 bases; junction bases not matched to a gene: 5. Germline assignment: CDR1 MDHEN and CDR2 SYDVKM. The CDR3 consists of 13 residues. The CDR3 reads CASWDRDLNIQYF. The CDR3 DNA reads TGTGCCAGCTGGGACAGGGATTTAAACATTCAGTACTTC. Drawing the rest from reference TRBV28 and TRBJ2-4, the complete variable domain is DVKVTQSSRYLVKRTGEKVFLECVQDMDHENMFWYRQDPGLGLRLIYFSYDVKMKEKGDIPEGYSVSREKKERFSLILESASTNQTSMYLCASWDRDLNIQYFGAGTRLSVL.

The chain has TRBV28 and TRBJ1-2, with D hard to call. CDR1 and CDR2 (germline): MDHEN, SYDVKM. The CDR3 spans 12 residues. Deletions cut 2 bases from V and 6 bases from J, with 7 bases between. The CDR3 is CASSLPRNGYTF. CDR3 coding DNA: TGTGCCAGCAGTTTACCCAGGAATGGCTACACCTTC.

V and J are TRBV7-8 and TRBJ2-7; D remains ambiguous. CDR1 is SGHVS and CDR2 is FQNEAQ in the germline V gene. The CDR3 length is 13 residues. The V and J ends lost 1 base and 3 bases respectively, with 7 bases between them. For the CDR3, the DNA is TGTGCCAGCAGCTTAGAGTCAGGCTACGAGCAGTACTTC. This codes for CASSLESGYEQYF.

This chain uses TRBV5-4 with TRBJ2-7; 8 bases map to TRBD2. The length of the CDR3 is 18 residues. J was trimmed by 0 bases and V by 4 bases; bases with no gene match: 15. Germline CDR1 and CDR2: SGHNT and YYREEE (reference sequence). The chain's CDR3 is CASSHGANTGTSSYEQYF. Here the CDR3 DNA reads TGTGCCAGCAGCCACGGAGCAAACACCGGGACTAGCTCCTACGAGCAGTACTTC.

The chain joins TRBV5-8 to TRBJ2-7; 9 nucleotides agree with TRBD1. Losses at the gene ends were 10 bases for V and 2 bases for J; bases not matched to a gene: 7. CDR3 length equals 13 residues. Looked up from germline, CDR1 is SGHTS and CDR2 is YDEGEE. This chain's CDR3 is CAGSRDRAYEQYF. CDR3 nucleotides: TGTGCCGGATCCCGGGACAGGGCCTACGAGCAGTACTTC.

The CDR3 spells CASSPELNTEAFF. The CDR3 DNA reads TGTGCCAGCAGCCCCGAGTTGAACACTGAAGCTTTCTTT. The V and J genes are TRBV7-9 and TRBJ1-1, with no clear D. V lost 5 bases, J lost 0 bases, and 7 bases lay in between. Germline CDR1 reads SEHNR; CDR2 reads FQNEAQ (reference sequence). This CDR3 has 13 amino acids. Supplemented by reference TRBV7-9 and TRBJ1-1, the full variable domain reads DTGVSQNPRHKITKRGQNVTFRCDPISEHNRLYWYRQTLGQGPEFLTYFQNEAQLEKSRLLSDRFSAERPKGSFSTLEIQRTEQGDSAMYLCASSPELNTEAFFGQGTRLTVV.

The chain is built from TRBV10-3 and TRBJ1-2; maybe TRBD1 (5 bases). The CDR3 consists of 16 residues. V lost 2 bases to trimming and J lost 7 bases, with 20 bases between them. CDR1 ENHRY and CDR2 SYGVKD come from the germline V gene. The CDR3 DNA reads as TGTGCCATCAGTGAGGGGGCTACACTCGGTTTGGGTGGCTACACCTTC. This translates into CAISEGATLGLGGYTF.

Only one count was recorded for this clone. The chain is built from TRBV2 and TRBJ2-5; TRBD2 agrees at 13 bases. The CDR3 loop spans 21 amino acids. The V gene's germline CDR1 is SNHLY and CDR2 FYNNEI. Germline trimming cut 2 bases from V and 5 bases from J; bases unmatched to any gene: 20. The CDR3 spells CASSEPRPTSGRPRGVETQYF. The CDR3 nucleotides read TGTGCCAGCAGTGAACCTAGACCGACTAGCGGGAGGCCTCGAGGGGTTGAGACCCAGTACTTC.

This clone has just one count. The chain couples TRBV6-1 to TRBJ1-2; TRBD1 aligns across 8 bases. With 2 bases clipped from V and 1 base from J, the junction kept 9 bases outside the gene matches. Germline V gene lookup returns CDR1 MNHNS and CDR2 SASEGT. There are 17 residues in the CDR3. CDR3 amino acids: CASSERDRGVSNYGYTF. The CDR3 nucleotides read TGTGCCAGCAGTGAAAGAGACAGGGGAGTGAGTAACTATGGCTACACCTTC.

V usage is TRBV7-2 and J usage is TRBJ2-7, with 11 bases matching TRBD1. Trimming took 5 bases from V and 3 from J; bases not matched to a gene: 6. The CDR3 covers 15 residues. CDR1 is SGHTA and CDR2 is FQGNSA in the germline V gene. The CDR3 sequence: CASSPGTGGGYEQYF. The CDR3 DNA is TGTGCCAGCAGCCCCGGGACAGGGGGTGGCTACGAGCAGTACTTC. Supplemented by reference TRBV7-2 and TRBJ2-7, the full variable domain reads GAGVSQSPSNKVTEKGKDVELRCDPISGHTALYWYRQSLGQGLEFLIYFQGNSAPDKSGLPSDRFSAERTGGSVSTLTIQRTQQEDSAVYLCASSPGTGGGYEQYFGPGTRLTVT.

The rearrangement joins TRBV19 to TRBJ1-2, with D maybe TRBD1 (6 bases). Trimming shortened V by 5 bases and J by 6 bases, and 19 bases separated the two germline ends. The CDR3 sequence is 15 residues long. Germline assignment: CDR1 LNHDA and CDR2 SQIVND (reference sequence). This CDR3 is CASSAGTKGLNGYTF. In DNA form, the CDR3 reads TGTGCCAGTAGTGCAGGGACAAAAGGATTAAATGGCTACACCTTC. The complete variable domain, with remaining parts taken from reference TRBV19 and TRBJ1-2, reads DGGITQSPKYLFRKEGQNVTLSCEQNLNHDAMYWYRQDPGQGLRLIYYSQIVNDFQKGDIAEGYSVSREKKESFPLTVTSAQKNPTAFYLCASSAGTKGLNGYTFGSGTRLTVV.

In this sample, this clone turned up a few times. The chain employs TRBV19 and TRBJ2-7; 7 bases align to TRBD1. The CDR3 is 15 residues long. The ends lost 8 bases at V and 5 bases at J; junction bases unmatched: 15. Per the germline V gene, CDR1 is LNHDA and CDR2 is SQIVND (reference sequence). The CDR3 is CASAPGRDRIHEQYF. The CDR3 DNA follows: TGTGCCAGTGCTCCCGGCCGGGACAGAATCCACGAGCAGTACTTC. Looking up the rest from reference TRBV19 and TRBJ2-7 gives the full variable domain: DGGITQSPKYLFRKEGQNVTLSCEQNLNHDAMYWYRQDPGQGLRLIYYSQIVNDFQKGDIAEGYSVSREKKESFPLTVTSAQKNPTAFYLCASAPGRDRIHEQYFGPGTRLTVT.

V and J are TRBV7-2 and TRBJ2-5, with D perhaps matching TRBD2 (5 bases). The CDR3 loop spans 17 amino acids. Trimming removed 3 bases from V and 2 bases from J, with 19 bases in between. The germline V gene has CDR1 SGHTA and CDR2 FQGNSA. CDR3 in amino acids: CASSLTYEADRQETQYF. The CDR3 DNA reads as TGTGCCAGCAGCTTGACATATGAAGCGGACCGGCAAGAGACCCAGTACTTC.